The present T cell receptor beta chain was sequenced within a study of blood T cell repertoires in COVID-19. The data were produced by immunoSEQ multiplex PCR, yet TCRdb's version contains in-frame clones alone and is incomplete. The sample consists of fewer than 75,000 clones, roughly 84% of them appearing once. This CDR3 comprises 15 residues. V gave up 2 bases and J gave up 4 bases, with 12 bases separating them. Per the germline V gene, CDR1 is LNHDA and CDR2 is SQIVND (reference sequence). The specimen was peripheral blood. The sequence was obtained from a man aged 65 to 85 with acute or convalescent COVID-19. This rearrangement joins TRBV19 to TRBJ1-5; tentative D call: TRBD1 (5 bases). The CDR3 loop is CASSISGYSNQPQHF. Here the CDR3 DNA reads TGTGCCAGTAGTATATCAGGGTACTCGAATCAGCCCCAGCATTTT.